Listed below are T cell receptor beta chains from one sample, sequenced in a study of identical twins. TCRdb itself ran the 5' RACE reads through MiXCR, one entry per CDR3 protein. The sample consists of roughly 1.6 million distinct CDR3 sequences, about 31% of them appearing once. Sequencing was carried out using cord blood. These receptors were collected from a newborn girl in good health. Both conserved end residues are trimmed from each CDR3. The listing skips clone size in some rows; elsewhere it reads once, few, many or a size class.

V: TRBV7-2; size: few; CDR3: ASSFTRQGTDTQY
V: TRBV15; size: NA; CDR3: ATSRDGGLAALTDTQY
V: TRBV12-3/TRBV12-4; size: NA; CDR3: ASSAGGGGGTDTQY
V: TRBV7-9; size: NA; CDR3: ASSLVLTGYDGAF
V: TRBV28; size: NA; CDR3: ASEQGISSGNTIY
V: TRBV2; size: NA; CDR3: ASRNRASVGEQF
V: TRBV7-2; size: few; CDR3: ASNLAGGKNIQY
V: TRBV12-3/TRBV12-4; size: few; CDR3: ASSPTSGKYEQY
V: TRBV20-1; size: few; CDR3: SARAGTSGGAYEQY
V: TRBV28; size: NA; CDR3: ASSLAGRETEQY
V: TRBV7-9; size: NA; CDR3: ASSLAQGRFENIQY
V: TRBV7-2; size: few; CDR3: ASSLIGTRSYEQY
V: TRBV5-1; size: NA; CDR3: ASSLGVGAHEQF
V: TRBV20-1; size: NA; CDR3: SARGRLAGGLYEQY
V: TRBV9; size: once; CDR3: ASSVGGPNTRELF
V: TRBV14; size: few; CDR3: ASSQVSYYNEQF
V: TRBV18; size: few; CDR3: ASSPRGISSEQY
V: TRBV12-1; size: NA; CDR3: ASSFDGPHTDTQY
V: TRBV6-6; size: NA; CDR3: ASSSKVARQY
V: TRBV3-1; size: few; CDR3: ASSQNRGNIQY
V: TRBV20-1; size: NA; CDR3: SANSRPRWY
V: TRBV6-1; size: few; CDR3: ASTRVRDTFYGYT
V: TRBV6-2/TRBV6-3; size: few; CDR3: ASRQPGLAGVEQY
V: TRBV29-1; size: NA; CDR3: SARRTANTEAF
V: TRBV15; size: few; CDR3: ATSQPNQPQH
V: TRBV20-1; size: NA; CDR3: SARGARGLFETQY
V: TRBV20-1; size: few; CDR3: SASPDRAKDEAF
V: TRBV29-1; size: few; CDR3: SALRGTGTDTQY
V: TRBV27; size: NA; CDR3: ASSLLAGSNEQY
V: TRBV7-2; size: many; CDR3: ASSLEGRYTEAF
V: TRBV28; size: NA; CDR3: ASSRPGTGANVLT
V: TRBV12-3/TRBV12-4; size: few; CDR3: ASRWTANTEAF
V: TRBV28; size: few; CDR3: ASSLATLNYGYT
V: TRBV7-9; size: NA; CDR3: ASSFRTGGAGYT
V: TRBV16; size: once; CDR3: ASSQGAGPYNEKLF
V: TRBV3-1; size: NA; CDR3: ASSLGTPPNSPLH
V: TRBV20-1; size: few; CDR3: SQRRGLASDEQY
V: TRBV7-2; size: few; CDR3: ASSVTGWNTEAF
V: TRBV4-2; size: NA; CDR3: ASSQDETRRNTIY
V: TRBV3-1; size: few; CDR3: ASSWGLAGVPDTQY